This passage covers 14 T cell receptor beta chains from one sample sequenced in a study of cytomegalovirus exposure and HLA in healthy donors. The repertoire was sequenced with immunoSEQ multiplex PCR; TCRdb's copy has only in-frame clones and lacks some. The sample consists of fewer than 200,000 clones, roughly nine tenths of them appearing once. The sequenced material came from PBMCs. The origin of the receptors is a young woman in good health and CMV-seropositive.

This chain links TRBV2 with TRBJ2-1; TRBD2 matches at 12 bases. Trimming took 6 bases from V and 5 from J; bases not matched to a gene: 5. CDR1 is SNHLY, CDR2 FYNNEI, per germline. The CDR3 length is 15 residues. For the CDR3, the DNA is TGTGCCAGCAGCGTTACTAGCGGGGGGAACAATGAGCAGTTCTTC. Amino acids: CASSVTSGGNNEQFF.

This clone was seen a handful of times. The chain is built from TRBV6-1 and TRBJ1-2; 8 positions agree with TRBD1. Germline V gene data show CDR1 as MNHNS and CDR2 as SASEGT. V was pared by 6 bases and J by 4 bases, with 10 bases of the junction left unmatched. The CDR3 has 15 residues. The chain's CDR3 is CASRSGQAFVYGYTF. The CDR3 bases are TGTGCCAGCAGGTCGGGACAGGCCTTCGTCTATGGCTACACCTTC.

The chain's CDR3 is CASSGSWGQDTEAFF. The CDR3 region has the DNA TGTGCCAGCAGCGGTTCGTGGGGCCAGGACACTGAAGCTTTCTTT. The chain combines TRBV9 with TRBJ1-1, with D tentatively TRBD1 (5 bases). The CDR3 is 15 residues long. V was pared by 3 bases and J by 3 bases, with 15 bases between. Per germline, CDR1 SGDLS and CDR2 YYNGEE.

The CDR3 nucleotides read TGTGCCAGCAGAACTTTCACGGGTTCTGGCACCGGGGAGCTGTTTTTT. Its protein product is CASRTFTGSGTGELFF. The chain has TRBV5-4 and TRBJ2-2; D unresolved. V was shortened by 5 bases and J by 4 bases, with 18 bases between the two germline ends. Per the germline V gene, CDR1 is SGHNT and CDR2 is YYREEE (reference sequence). The CDR3 has 16 amino acids.

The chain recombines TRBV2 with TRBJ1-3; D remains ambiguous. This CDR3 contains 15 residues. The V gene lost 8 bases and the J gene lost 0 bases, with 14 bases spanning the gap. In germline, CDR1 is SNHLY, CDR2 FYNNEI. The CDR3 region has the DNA TGTGCCAGCGCAATCCGAGAAAGCTCTGGAAACACCATATATTTT. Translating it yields CASAIRESSGNTIYF.

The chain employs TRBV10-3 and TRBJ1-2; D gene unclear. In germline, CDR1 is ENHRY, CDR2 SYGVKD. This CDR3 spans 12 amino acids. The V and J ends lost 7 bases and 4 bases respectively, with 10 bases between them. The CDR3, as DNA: TGTGCCATCATGCGGGTAGGCTATGGCTACACCTTC. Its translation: CAIMRVGYGYTF.

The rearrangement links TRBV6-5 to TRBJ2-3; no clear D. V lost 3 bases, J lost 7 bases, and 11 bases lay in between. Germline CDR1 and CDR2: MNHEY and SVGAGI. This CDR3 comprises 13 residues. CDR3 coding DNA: TGTGCCAGCAGTTATGACGGGTTGAATACGCAGTATTTT. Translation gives CASSYDGLNTQYF.

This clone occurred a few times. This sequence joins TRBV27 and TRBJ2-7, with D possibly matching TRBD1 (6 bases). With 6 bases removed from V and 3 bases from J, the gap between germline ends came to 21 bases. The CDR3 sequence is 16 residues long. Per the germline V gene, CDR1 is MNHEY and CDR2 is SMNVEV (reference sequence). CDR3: CASSPYPGQSGYEQYF. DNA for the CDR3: TGTGCCAGCAGCCCATACCCAGGACAGTCAGGCTACGAGCAGTACTTC.

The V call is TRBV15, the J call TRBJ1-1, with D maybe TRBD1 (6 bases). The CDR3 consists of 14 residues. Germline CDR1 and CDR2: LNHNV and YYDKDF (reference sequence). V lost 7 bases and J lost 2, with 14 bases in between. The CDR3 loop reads CATTRGTGNTEAFF. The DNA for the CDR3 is TGTGCCACCACCAGGGGCACAGGAAACACTGAAGCTTTCTTT. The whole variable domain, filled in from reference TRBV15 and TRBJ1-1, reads DAMVIQNPRYQVTQFGKPVTLSCSQTLNHNVMYWYQQKSSQAPKLLFHYYDKDFNNEADTPDNFQSRRPNTSFCFLDIRSPGLGDTAMYLCATTRGTGNTEAFFGQGTRLTVV.

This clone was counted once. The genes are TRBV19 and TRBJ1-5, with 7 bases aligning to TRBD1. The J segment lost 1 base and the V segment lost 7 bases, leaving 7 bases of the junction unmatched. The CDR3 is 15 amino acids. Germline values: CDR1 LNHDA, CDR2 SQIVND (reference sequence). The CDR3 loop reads CASIPRQGSNQPQHF. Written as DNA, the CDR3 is TGTGCCAGTATCCCCAGACAGGGAAGCAATCAGCCCCAGCATTTT.

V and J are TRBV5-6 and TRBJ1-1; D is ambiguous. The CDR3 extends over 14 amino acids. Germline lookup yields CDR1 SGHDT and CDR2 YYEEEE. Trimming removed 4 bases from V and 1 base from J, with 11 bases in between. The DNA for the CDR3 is TGTGCCAGCAGCCCCCGGACTGAGAACACTGAAGCTTTCTTT. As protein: CASSPRTENTEAFF.

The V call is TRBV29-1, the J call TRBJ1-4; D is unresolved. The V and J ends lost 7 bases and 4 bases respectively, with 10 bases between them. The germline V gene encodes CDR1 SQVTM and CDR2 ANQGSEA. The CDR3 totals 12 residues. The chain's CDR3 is CSATAHNEKLFF. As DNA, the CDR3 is TGCAGCGCCACAGCCCATAATGAAAAACTGTTTTTT.

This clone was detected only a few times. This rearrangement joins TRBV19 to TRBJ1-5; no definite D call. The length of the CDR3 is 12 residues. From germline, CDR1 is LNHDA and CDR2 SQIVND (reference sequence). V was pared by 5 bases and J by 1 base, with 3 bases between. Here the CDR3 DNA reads TGTGCCAGTAGTCTAAGCAATCAGCCCCAGCATTTT. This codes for CASSLSNQPQHF.

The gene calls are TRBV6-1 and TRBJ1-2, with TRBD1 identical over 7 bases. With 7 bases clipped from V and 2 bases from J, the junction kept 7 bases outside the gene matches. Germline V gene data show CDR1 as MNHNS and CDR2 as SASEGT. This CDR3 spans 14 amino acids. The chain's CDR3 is CASTLDRQNYGYTF. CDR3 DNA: TGTGCCAGCACCTTGGACAGGCAAAACTATGGCTACACCTTC.